Sequencing of this T cell receptor (beta chain) was carried out in a study of tumor and adjacent non-tumor tissue in lung cancer. Study-wide background: Each sample yielded roughly 4 million productive TCRbeta reads on average.

As regards this clonotype: The antigen remains unidentified.

TCRbeta libraries were built with three rounds of nested PCR, modified from ARM-PCR. TCRdb re-called the multiplex PCR reads through MiXCR, storing one row per CDR3 protein. Of tens of thousands of distinct CDR3 sequences in the sample, 76% were seen once. Whole-study results and caveats: TCR diversity was significantly greater in tumor than normal lung tissue. Normal lung showed higher cumulative top 100 clone frequency than tumor. Patients with more diverse tumor TCRs had worse survival.

This sample's RNA came from whole unsorted tissue. The normal lung tissue was taken more than 3 cm from the tumor edge. Germline V gives CDR1 SEHNR, CDR2 FQNEAQ (reference sequence). The CDR3 length is 13 residues. Deletions cut 10 bases from V and 4 bases from J, with 16 bases between. The chain is built from TRBV7-9 and TRBJ1-1; D gene unclear. The specimen was distant non-tumor lung tissue. This sequence was found in a man aged 70-80 years with non-small cell lung cancer. CDR3 amino acids: CAIGRSPGTEAFF. The CDR3 nucleotides read TGTGCCATTGGAAGGTCCCCGGGCACTGAAGCTTTCTTT.